What follows are 21 T cell receptor beta chains derived from one specimen sequenced in a study of T cells after yellow fever vaccination. TCRdb independently ran MiXCR on the 5' RACE reads; one entry per CDR3 protein. The table has 300,000 or so distinct CDR3 sequences, approximately 13% seen once. Sequences were derived from CD4+ T cells sorted from PBMCs, sampled 45 days after the yellow fever booster vaccination. These receptors all stem from a man aged 25 to 40 who received the YFV17D yellow fever vaccine.

The CDR3 DNA sequence: TGTGCCATCAGTGAAGTCGGGAGGGCCACAGATACGCAGTATTTT. Translation gives CAISEVGRATDTQYF. The chain joins TRBV10-3 to TRBJ2-3, with 8 positions matching TRBD2. The trim removed 3 bases at V and 2 bases at J, leaving 4 bases unmatched. The germline CDR1 and CDR2 sequences are ENHRY and SYGVKD. The CDR3 contains 15 residues.

The chain uses TRBV20-1 and TRBJ1-3; D gene ambiguous. Between the trimmed V and J ends, which lost 6 bases and 0 bases, there was a span of 9 bases. CDR1 is DFQATT and CDR2 is SNEGSKA in the germline V gene (reference sequence). This CDR3 has 13 residues. The CDR3 nucleotides read TGCAGTGCCGGGGTTCCCTCTGGAAACACCATATATTTT. Its protein is CSAGVPSGNTIYF.

The V and J genes are TRBV15 and TRBJ2-2; D is ambiguous. V shed 2 bases and J shed 3 bases, with 1 base lying between them. The germline V gene encodes CDR1 LNHNV and CDR2 YYDKDF (reference sequence). The CDR3 consists of 12 residues. CDR3: CATSRYTGELFF. Written as DNA, the CDR3 is TGTGCCACCAGCAGATACACCGGGGAGCTGTTTTTT.

The sample holds a few counts of this clonotype. This chain uses TRBV6-1 with TRBJ2-2, with 12 bases that match TRBD1. The ends lost 8 bases at V and 7 bases at J; junction bases unmatched: 5. CDR1 MNHNS and CDR2 SASEGT come from the germline V gene. The CDR3 length is 14 residues. The CDR3 here is CASGTGGYNGELFF. The CDR3 DNA follows: TGTGCCAGCGGGACAGGGGGCTATAACGGGGAGCTGTTTTTT.

This chain's CDR3 is CASSKSGRAPDTQYF. CDR3 nucleotides: TGTGCCAGCAGTAAGAGCGGGAGGGCCCCAGATACGCAGTATTTT. V gene TRBV7-2 combines with J gene TRBJ2-3, with 10 nucleotides matching TRBD2. CDR3 length: 15 residues. V was clipped by 6 bases and J by 4 bases; unmatched bases: 7. CDR1 and CDR2 from the germline V gene are SGHTA and FQGNSA.

V is TRBV4-1 and J is TRBJ2-5, with 10 nucleotides matching TRBD2. Germline CDR1 and CDR2: MGHRA and YSYEKL. This CDR3 has 17 amino acids. Trimming at V came to 3 bases and at J to 5 bases, leaving 12 bases not matched to a gene. Here the CDR3 DNA reads TGCGCCAGCAGCCACGGATATAGCGGGAGGATCGGGGAGACCCAGTACTTC. Its translation: CASSHGYSGRIGETQYF.

This clonotype has more than one count but fewer than ten. The chain uses TRBV4-3 and TRBJ2-7, with TRBD1 as a possible D gene (6 bases). V was clipped by 0 bases and J by 4 bases, with 13 bases between them. Per the germline V gene, CDR1 is LGHNA and CDR2 is YSLEER. CDR3 size: 15 residues. In DNA, the CDR3 is TGCGCCAGCAGCCAAGATGCGCAGGGGTTGTACGAGCAGTACTTC. Encoded protein: CASSQDAQGLYEQYF.

This clonotype was seen more than once but under ten times. The chain uses TRBV10-2 and TRBJ1-2; D may be TRBD1 (5 bases). With 5 bases removed from V and 8 bases from J, the gap between germline ends came to 9 bases. Germline CDR1 is WSHSY and CDR2 is SAAADI. The CDR3 runs 11 residues. DNA for the CDR3: TGCGCCAGCAGTTATGACAGCGGCTACACCTTC. It codes for CASSYDSGYTF.

In its sample, this clonotype was seen a few times. This chain uses TRBV24-1 with TRBJ2-3, with a possible D match to TRBD2 (6 bases). CDR1 is KGHDR and CDR2 is SFDVKD in the germline V gene. The germline V and J ends were trimmed by 0 bases and 5 bases, with 11 bases remaining between them. The CDR3 consists of 15 residues. The CDR3 here is CATSDLGRGGDTQYF. The CDR3, as DNA: TGTGCCACCAGTGATTTGGGCCGGGGAGGAGATACGCAGTATTTT.

This sequence joins TRBV11-1 and TRBJ1-1; D is possibly TRBD1 (5 bases). CDR1 SGHAT and CDR2 FQDESV come from the germline V gene (reference sequence). The V gene lost 5 bases and the J gene lost 0 bases, with 19 bases spanning the gap. This CDR3 spans 17 amino acids. In DNA, the CDR3 is TGTGCCAGCAGCCGGGGATCGGCAGGGCGCATGAACACTGAAGCTTTCTTT. As protein: CASSRGSAGRMNTEAFF. The whole variable domain, remainder taken from reference TRBV11-1 and TRBJ1-1, is EAEVAQSPRYKITEKSQAVAFWCDPISGHATLYWYRQILGQGPELLVQFQDESVVDDSQLPKDRFSAERLKGVDSTLKIQPAELGDSAMYLCASSRGSAGRMNTEAFFGQGTRLTVV.

This clonotype was counted many times. A junction end diverges from the germline sequence, so it may reflect a read error. J is TRBJ2-1 and V is TRBV4-2; 12 nucleotides agree with TRBD2. The germline V gene has CDR1 LGHNA and CDR2 YNFKEQ. The length of the CDR3 is 13 residues. CDR3 nucleotides: TGTGCCAGCAGCCAAGATCCCTCTAGCGGGAGGGTCTTC. It yields the protein CASSQDPSSGRVF.

The chain uses TRBV9 and TRBJ2-1; TRBD1 matches at 7 bases. This CDR3 has 15 residues. V was clipped by 2 bases and J by 2 bases; unmatched bases: 4. Germline V gene sequence: CDR1 SGDLS, CDR2 YYNGEE. The CDR3 sequence: CASSVGTDPYNEQFF. The CDR3 coding sequence is TGTGCCAGCAGCGTGGGGACAGACCCCTACAATGAGCAGTTCTTC. The full variable domain, in which reference TRBV9 and TRBJ2-1 provide the parts outside the CDR3, is DSGVTQTPKHLITATGQRVTLRCSPRSGDLSVYWYQQSLDQGLQFLIQYYNGEERAKGNILERFSAQQFPDLHSELNLSSLELGDSALYFCASSVGTDPYNEQFFGPGTRLTVL.

This clonotype has at least ten counts. This sequence joins TRBV5-1 and TRBJ2-1; tentative D call: TRBD2 (6 bases). The CDR3 consists of 12 residues. V shed 0 bases and J shed 13 bases, with 11 bases lying between them. Germline CDR1 reads SGHRS; CDR2 reads YFSETQ. The CDR3 bases are TGCGCCAGCAGCTTGGAACGGGAGAAACAGTTCTTC. It translates to CASSLEREKQFF.

This clonotype was seen a handful of times. The CDR3 DNA follows: TGTGCCAGCAGCTTAGTCAGGGGGGGATTCTACGAGCAGTACTTC. Its protein is CASSLVRGGFYEQYF. The V call is TRBV7-2, the J call TRBJ2-7; D assignment may be TRBD1 or TRBD2 (7 bases each). Trimming removed 1 base at V and 3 bases at J, with 13 bases between. This CDR3 comprises 15 residues. CDR1 is SGHTA and CDR2 is FQGNSA in the germline V gene.

This clonotype was found a few times. This chain links TRBV4-2 with TRBJ2-7; 9 nucleotides align to TRBD1. CDR1 is LGHNA, CDR2 YNFKEQ, per germline. The CDR3 is made up of 16 amino acids. Trimming cost V 0 bases and J 2 bases; bases outside gene matches: 5. The DNA of the CDR3 is TGTGCCAGCAGCCAAGACCGGGGACAGGGAGCCTACGAGCAGTACTTC. It translates to CASSQDRGQGAYEQYF.

At least ten counts were recorded for this clonotype. CDR3 DNA sequence: TGCAGCGTTGAAATGAGTACTAGGTGGAACACTGAAGCTTTCTTT. Protein: CSVEMSTRWNTEAFF. The chain couples TRBV29-1 to TRBJ1-1; D remains ambiguous. The CDR3 is 15 amino acids. CDR1 is SQVTM, CDR2 ANQGSEA, per germline. V lost 2 bases and J 1 base, leaving 14 bases between the germline ends.

The chain is built from TRBV7-2 and TRBJ2-2; D tentatively fits TRBD1 or TRBD2 (5 bases each). The CDR3 sequence is 15 residues long. Germline assignment: CDR1 SGHTA and CDR2 FQGNSA. V lost 5 bases and J lost 2, with 12 bases in between. CDR3 DNA sequence: TGTGCCAGCAGCCCTTTCGGGACCAACACCGGGGAGCTGTTTTTT. Translated, it gives CASSPFGTNTGELFF.

J is TRBJ1-2 and V is TRBV4-2, with D possibly TRBD1 on 5 matching bases. The V gene's germline CDR1 is LGHNA and CDR2 YNFKEQ. The CDR3 is made up of 13 amino acids. V lost 8 bases to trimming and J lost 5 bases, with 15 bases between them. Here the CDR3 DNA reads TGTGCCAGCCGGGACGGGCTCGCATATGGCTACACCTTC. It specifies CASRDGLAYGYTF.

This clonotype was detected a few times. This chain joins TRBV11-2 and TRBJ2-1; 9 bases are shared with TRBD2. In germline, CDR1 is SGHAT, CDR2 FQNNGV. This CDR3 is 13 amino acids long. V gave up 5 bases and J gave up 13 bases; unmatched junction bases: 9. CDR3 sequence: CASSLAGREGQFF. The CDR3 DNA follows: TGTGCCAGCAGCCTAGCCGGGCGGGAGGGACAGTTCTTC.

The chain joins TRBV7-9 to TRBJ2-3; D might be TRBD1 (5 bases). Germline V lookup: CDR1 SEHNR, CDR2 FQNEAQ (reference sequence). The V end lost 5 bases, the J end lost 4 bases, and 10 bases lay between the germline ends. This CDR3 has 13 amino acids. For the CDR3, the DNA is TGTGCCAGCAGCACAAGGGGCCCAGATACGCAGTATTTT. It is translated as CASSTRGPDTQYF.

This clonotype was seen a handful of times. This CDR3 is CASSTFSTNEKLFF. CDR3 sequence (DNA): TGTGCCAGCAGCACGTTTTCAACTAATGAAAAACTGTTTTTT. The gene calls are TRBV7-2 and TRBJ1-4; D is uncertain. The CDR3 is 14 residues long. Trimming shortened V by 5 bases and J by 0 bases, and 7 bases separated the two germline ends. The V gene's germline CDR1 is SGHTA and CDR2 FQGNSA.